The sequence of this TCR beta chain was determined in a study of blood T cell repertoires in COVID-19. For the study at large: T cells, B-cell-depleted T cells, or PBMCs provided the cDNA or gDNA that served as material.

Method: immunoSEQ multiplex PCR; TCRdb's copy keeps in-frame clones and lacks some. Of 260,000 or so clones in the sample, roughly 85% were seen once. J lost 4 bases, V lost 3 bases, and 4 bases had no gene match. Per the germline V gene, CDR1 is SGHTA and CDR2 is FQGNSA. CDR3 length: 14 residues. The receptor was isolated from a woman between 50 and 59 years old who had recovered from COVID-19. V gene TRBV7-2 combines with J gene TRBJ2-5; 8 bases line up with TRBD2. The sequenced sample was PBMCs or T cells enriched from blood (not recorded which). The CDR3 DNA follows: TGTGCCAGCAGCTTTAGCGGGACCGGAGAGACCCAGTACTTC. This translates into CASSFSGTGETQYF.